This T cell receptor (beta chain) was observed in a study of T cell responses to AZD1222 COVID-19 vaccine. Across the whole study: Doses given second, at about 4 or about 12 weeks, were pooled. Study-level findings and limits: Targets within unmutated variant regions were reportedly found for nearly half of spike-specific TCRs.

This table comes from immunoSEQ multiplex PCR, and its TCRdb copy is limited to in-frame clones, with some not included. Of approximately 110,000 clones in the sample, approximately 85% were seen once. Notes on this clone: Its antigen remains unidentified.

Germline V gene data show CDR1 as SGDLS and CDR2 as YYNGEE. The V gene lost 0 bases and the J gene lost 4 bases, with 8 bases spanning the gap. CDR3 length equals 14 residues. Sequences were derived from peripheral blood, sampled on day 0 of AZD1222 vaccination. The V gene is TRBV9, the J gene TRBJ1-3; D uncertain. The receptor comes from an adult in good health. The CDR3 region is CASSVDPEGNTIYF. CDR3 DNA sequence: TGTGCCAGCAGCGTAGACCCAGAGGGAAACACCATATATTTT.